This T cell receptor beta chain was identified during a study of human T cells and chemical hapten exposure. Study in general: For sensitization, 2% DPC was applied to a 2 cm by 2 cm patch of upper inner arm skin. Alopecia areata, totalis or universalis affected patients who were mostly female.

The CDR3 sequence is 15 residues long. Trimming cost V 1 base and J 2 bases, with 9 bases left between them. Germline V gene data show CDR1 as PRHDT and CDR2 as FYEKMQ (reference sequence). Time point defined: patch test 3, about 24 weeks after DPC sensitization. The treatment denotes: therapeutic diphenylcyclopropenone sensitization with weekly scalp DPC. Individual cDNA molecules received unique molecular identifiers in the library. TCRdb ran MiXCR on the RACE reads and lists one entry per CDR3 protein. The table has roughly 89,000 distinct CDR3 sequences, roughly a tenth seen once. In this sample, this clonotype turned up a few times.

This sequence originates from a woman in her 30s with alopecia areata. Some clones in this sample may be carry-over from other donors' samples. The chain carries TRBV13 and TRBJ1-5, with D possibly TRBD1 on 6 matching bases. Material: whole blood, obtained in connection with sensitization to the hapten diphenylcyclopropenone (DPC). Here the CDR3 reads CASSLAGAGNQPQHF. The CDR3 DNA follows: TGTGCCAGCAGCTTAGCAGGGGCGGGCAATCAGCCCCAGCATTTT.